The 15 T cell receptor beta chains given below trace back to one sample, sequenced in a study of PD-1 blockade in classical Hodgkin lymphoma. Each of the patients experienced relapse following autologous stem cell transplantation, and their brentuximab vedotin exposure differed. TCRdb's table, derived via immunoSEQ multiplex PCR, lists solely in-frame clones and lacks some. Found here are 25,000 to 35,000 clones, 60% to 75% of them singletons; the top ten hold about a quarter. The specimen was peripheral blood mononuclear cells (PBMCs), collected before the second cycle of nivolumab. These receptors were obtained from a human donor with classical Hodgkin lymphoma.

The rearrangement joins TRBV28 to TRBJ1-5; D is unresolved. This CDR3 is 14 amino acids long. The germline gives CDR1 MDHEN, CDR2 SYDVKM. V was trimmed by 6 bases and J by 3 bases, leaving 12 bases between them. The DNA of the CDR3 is TGTGCCAGCAGATTCTCGGGTTTCAATCAGCCCCAGCATTTT. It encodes CASRFSGFNQPQHF.

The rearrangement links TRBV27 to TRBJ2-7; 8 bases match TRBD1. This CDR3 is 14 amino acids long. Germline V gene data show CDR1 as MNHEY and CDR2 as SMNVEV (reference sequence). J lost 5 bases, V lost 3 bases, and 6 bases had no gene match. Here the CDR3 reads CASSFQGARHEQYF. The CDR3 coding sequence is TGTGCCAGCAGTTTCCAGGGGGCTCGACACGAGCAGTACTTC.

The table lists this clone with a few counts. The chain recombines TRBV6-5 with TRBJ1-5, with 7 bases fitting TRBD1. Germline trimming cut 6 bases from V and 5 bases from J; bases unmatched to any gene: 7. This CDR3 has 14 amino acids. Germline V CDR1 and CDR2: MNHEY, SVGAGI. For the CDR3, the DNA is TGTGCCAGCAGACCTCCAGGGGGACATCAGCCCCAGCATTTT. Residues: CASRPPGGHQPQHF.

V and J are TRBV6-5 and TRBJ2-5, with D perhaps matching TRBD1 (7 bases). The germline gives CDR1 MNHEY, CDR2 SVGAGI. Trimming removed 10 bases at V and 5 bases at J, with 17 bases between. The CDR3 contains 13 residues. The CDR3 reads CATRISGGETQYF. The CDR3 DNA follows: TGTGCCACAAGAATTTCAGGGGGGGAGACCCAGTACTTC.

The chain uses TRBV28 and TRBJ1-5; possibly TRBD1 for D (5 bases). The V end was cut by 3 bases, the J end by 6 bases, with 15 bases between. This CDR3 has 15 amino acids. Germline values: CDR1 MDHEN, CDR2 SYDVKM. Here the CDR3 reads CASSFRQGGFQPQHF. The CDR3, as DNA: TGTGCCAGCAGTTTTCGCCAGGGAGGATTTCAGCCCCAGCATTTT.

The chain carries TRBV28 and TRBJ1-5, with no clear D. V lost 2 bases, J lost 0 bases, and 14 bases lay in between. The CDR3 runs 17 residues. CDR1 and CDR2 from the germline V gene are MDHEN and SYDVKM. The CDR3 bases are TGTGCCAGCAGTTTACATGCGGTAAGGATTAGCAATCAGCCCCAGCATTTT. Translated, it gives CASSLHAVRISNQPQHF. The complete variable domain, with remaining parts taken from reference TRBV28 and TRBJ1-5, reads DVKVTQSSRYLVKRTGEKVFLECVQDMDHENMFWYRQDPGLGLRLIYFSYDVKMKEKGDIPEGYSVSREKKERFSLILESASTNQTSMYLCASSLHAVRISNQPQHFGDGTRLSIL.

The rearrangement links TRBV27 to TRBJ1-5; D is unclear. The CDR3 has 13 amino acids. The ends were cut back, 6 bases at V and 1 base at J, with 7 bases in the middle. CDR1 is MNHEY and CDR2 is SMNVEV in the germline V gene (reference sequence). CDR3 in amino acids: CASRQLSNQPQHF. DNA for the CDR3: TGTGCCAGCAGACAGCTGAGCAATCAGCCCCAGCATTTT.

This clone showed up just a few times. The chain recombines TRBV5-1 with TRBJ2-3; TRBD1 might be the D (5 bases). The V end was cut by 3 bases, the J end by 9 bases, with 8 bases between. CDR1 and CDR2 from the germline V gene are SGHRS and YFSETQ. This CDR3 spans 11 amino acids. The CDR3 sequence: CASSSRVTQYF. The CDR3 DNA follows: TGCGCCAGCAGCTCCAGGGTGACGCAGTATTTT.

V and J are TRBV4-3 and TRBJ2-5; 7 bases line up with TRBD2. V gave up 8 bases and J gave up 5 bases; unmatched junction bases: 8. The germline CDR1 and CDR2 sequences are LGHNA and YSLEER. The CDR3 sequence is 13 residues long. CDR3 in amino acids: CASAGGDGETQYF. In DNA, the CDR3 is TGCGCCAGCGCTGGGGGGGACGGGGAGACCCAGTACTTC.

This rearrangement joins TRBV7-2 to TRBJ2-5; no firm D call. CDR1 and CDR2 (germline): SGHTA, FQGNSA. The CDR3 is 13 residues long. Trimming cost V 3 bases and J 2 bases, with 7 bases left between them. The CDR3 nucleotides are TGTGCCAGCAGCTTGAGCCCACAAGAGACCCAGTACTTC. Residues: CASSLSPQETQYF.

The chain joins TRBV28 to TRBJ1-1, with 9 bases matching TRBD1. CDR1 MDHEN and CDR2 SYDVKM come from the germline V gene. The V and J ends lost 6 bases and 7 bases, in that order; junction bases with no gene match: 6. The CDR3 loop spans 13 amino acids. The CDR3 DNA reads TGTGCCAGCAGGACAGGGGGTGGGAATGAAGCTTTCTTT. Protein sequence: CASRTGGGNEAFF.

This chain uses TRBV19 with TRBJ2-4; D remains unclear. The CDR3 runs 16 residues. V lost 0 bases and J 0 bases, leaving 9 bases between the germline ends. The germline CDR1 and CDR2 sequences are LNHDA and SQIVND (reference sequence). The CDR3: CASSIEVTLAKNIQYF. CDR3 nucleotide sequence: TGTGCCAGTAGTATAGAGGTCACACTAGCCAAAAACATTCAGTACTTC.

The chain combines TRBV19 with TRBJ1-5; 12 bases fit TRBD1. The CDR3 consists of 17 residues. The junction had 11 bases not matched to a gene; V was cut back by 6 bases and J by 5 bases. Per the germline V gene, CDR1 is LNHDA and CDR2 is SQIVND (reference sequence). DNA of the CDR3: TGTGCCAGTAGCTGGAGGGGACAGGGGGCCGGCGATCAGCCCCAGCATTTT. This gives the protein CASSWRGQGAGDQPQHF.

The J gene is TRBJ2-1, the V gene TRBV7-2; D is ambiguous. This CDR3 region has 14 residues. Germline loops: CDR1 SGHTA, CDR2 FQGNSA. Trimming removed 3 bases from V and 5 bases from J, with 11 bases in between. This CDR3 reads CASSFSPTNNEQFF. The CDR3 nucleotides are TGTGCCAGCAGCTTCAGTCCAACGAACAATGAGCAGTTCTTC.

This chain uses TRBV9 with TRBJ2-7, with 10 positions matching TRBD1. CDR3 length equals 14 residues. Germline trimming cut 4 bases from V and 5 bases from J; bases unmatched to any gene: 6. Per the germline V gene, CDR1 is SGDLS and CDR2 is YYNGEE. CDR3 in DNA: TGTGCCAGCAGCCTAGGACAGGGGGGCCACGAGCAGTACGTC. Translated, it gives CASSLGQGGHEQYV.